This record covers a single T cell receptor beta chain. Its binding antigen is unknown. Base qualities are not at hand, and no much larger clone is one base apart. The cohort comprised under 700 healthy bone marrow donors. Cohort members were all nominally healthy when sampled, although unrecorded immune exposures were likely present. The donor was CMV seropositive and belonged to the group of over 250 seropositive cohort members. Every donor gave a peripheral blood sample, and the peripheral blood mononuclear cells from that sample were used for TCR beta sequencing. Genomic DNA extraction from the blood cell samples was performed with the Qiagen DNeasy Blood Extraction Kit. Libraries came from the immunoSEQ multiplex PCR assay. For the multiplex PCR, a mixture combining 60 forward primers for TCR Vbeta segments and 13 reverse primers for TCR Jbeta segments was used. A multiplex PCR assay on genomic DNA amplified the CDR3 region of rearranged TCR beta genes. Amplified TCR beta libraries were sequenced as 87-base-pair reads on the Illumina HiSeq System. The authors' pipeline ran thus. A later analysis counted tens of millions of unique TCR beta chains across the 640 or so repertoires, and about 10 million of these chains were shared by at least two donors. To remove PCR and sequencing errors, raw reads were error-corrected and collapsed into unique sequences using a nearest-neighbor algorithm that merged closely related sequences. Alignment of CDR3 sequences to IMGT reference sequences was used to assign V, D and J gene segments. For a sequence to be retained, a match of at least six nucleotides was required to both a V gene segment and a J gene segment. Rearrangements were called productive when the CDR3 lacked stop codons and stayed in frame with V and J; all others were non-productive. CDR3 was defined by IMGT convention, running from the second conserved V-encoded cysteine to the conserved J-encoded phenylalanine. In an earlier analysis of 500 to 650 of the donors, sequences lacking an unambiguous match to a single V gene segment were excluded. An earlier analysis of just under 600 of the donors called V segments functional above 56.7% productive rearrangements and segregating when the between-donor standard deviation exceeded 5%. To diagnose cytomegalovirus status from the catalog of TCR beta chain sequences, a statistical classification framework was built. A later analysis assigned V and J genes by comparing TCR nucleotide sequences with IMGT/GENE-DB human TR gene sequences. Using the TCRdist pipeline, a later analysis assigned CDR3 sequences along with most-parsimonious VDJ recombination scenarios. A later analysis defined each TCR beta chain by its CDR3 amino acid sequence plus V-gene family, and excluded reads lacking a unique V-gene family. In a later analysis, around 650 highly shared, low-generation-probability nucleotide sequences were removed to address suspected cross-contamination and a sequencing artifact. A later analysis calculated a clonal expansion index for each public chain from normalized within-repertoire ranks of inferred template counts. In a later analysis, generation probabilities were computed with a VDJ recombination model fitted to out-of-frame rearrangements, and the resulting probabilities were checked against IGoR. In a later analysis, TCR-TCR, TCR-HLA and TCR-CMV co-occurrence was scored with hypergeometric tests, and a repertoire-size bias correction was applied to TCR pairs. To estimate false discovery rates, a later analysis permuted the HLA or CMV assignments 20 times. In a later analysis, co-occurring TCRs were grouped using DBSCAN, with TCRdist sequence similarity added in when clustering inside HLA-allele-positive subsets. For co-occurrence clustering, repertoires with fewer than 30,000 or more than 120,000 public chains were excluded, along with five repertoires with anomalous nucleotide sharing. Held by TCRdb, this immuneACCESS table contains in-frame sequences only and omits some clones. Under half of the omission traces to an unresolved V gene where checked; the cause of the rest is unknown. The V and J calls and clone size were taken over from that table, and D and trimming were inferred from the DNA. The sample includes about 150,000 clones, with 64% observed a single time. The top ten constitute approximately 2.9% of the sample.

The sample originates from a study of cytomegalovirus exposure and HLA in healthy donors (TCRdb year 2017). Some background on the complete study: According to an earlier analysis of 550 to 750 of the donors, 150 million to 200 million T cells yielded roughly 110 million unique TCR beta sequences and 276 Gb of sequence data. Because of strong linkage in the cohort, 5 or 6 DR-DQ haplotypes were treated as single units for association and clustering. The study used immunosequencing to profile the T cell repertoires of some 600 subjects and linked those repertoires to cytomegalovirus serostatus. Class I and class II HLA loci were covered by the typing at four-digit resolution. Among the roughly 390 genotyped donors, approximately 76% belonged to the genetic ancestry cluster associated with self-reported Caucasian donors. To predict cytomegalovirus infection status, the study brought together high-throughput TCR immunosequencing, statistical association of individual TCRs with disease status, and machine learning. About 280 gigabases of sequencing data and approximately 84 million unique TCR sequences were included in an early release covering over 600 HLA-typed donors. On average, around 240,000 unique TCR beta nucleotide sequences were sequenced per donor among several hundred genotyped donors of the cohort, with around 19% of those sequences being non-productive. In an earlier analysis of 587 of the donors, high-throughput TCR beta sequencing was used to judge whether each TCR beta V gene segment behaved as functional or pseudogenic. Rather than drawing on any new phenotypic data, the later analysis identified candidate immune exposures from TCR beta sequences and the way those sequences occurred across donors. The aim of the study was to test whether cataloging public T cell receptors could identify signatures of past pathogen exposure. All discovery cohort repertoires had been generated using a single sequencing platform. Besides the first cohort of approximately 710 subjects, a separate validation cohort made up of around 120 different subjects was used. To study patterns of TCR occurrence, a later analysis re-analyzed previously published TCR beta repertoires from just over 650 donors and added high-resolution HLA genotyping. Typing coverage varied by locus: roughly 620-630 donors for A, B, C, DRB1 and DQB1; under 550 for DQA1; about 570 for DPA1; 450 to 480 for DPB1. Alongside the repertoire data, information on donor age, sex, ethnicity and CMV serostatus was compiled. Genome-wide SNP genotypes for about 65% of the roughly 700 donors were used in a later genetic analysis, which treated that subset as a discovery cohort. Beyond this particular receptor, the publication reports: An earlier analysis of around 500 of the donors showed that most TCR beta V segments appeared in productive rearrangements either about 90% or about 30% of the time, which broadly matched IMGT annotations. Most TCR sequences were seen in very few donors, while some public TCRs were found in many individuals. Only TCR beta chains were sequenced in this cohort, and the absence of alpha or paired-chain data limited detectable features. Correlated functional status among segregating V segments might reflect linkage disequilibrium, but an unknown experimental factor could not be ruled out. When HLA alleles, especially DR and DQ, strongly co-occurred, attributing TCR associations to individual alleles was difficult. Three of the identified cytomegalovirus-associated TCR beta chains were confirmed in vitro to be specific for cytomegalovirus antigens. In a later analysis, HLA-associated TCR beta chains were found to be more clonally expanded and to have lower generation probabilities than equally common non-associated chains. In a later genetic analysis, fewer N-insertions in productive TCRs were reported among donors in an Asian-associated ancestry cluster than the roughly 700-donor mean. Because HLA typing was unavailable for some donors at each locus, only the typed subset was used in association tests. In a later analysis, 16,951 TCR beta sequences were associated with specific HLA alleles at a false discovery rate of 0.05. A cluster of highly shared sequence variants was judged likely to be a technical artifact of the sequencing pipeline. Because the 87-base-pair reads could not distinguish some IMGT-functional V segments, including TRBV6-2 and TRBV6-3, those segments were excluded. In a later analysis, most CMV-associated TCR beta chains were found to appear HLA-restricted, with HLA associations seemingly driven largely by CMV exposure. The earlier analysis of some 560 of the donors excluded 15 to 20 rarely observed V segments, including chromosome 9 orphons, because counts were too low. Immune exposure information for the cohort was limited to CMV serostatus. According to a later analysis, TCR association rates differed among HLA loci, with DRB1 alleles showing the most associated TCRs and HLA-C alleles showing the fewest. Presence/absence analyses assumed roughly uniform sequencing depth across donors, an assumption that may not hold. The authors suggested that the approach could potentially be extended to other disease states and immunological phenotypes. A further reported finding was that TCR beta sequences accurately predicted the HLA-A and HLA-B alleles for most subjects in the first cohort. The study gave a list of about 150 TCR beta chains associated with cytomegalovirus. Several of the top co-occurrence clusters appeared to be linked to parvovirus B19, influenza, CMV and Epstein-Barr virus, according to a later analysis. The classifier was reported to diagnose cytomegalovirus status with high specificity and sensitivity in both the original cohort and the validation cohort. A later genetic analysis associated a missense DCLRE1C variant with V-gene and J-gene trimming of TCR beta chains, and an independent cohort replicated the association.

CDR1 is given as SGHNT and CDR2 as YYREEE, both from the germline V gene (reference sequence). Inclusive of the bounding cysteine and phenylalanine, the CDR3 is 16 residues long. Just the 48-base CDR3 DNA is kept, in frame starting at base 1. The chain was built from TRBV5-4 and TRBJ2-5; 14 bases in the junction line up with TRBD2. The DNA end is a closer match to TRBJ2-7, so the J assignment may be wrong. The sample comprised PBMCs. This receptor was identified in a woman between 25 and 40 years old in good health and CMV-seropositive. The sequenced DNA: TGTGCCAGCAGCCCTGGGACTAGCGGGAGCTCCTACGAGCAGTACTTC. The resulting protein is CASSPGTSGSSYEQYF.